The 2 T cell receptor beta chains below were found in one sample sequenced in a study of molecular identifiers for immune sequencing clone quantification. TCRdb itself ran the PCR reads through MiXCR, one entry per CDR3 protein. The sample shows about 500,000 distinct CDR3 sequences, roughly 23% of them seen only once. Material for sequencing was naive CD8+ T cells from blood, with Jurkat cell RNA spiked in. The subset was: FACS-sorted CD8+CD4-CCR7+CD45RA+ naive T cells. The receptors stem from a human donor in good health. Some libraries in this study had Jurkat cell RNA spiked in.

This clonotype was detected many times. This chain uses TRBV28 with TRBJ1-1; possibly TRBD1 for D (5 bases). The CDR3 extends over 13 amino acids. Germline assignment: CDR1 MDHEN and CDR2 SYDVKM. V was shortened by 6 bases and J by 5 bases, with 13 bases between the two germline ends. The CDR3 protein is CASSRVEETEAFF. As DNA, the CDR3 is TGTGCCAGCAGCAGGGTCGAGGAGACTGAAGCTTTCTTT. Together with reference TRBV28 and TRBJ1-1, the CDR3 gives the full variable domain: DVKVTQSSRYLVKRTGEKVFLECVQDMDHENMFWYRQDPGLGLRLIYFSYDVKMKEKGDIPEGYSVSREKKERFSLILESASTNQTSMYLCASSRVEETEAFFGQGTRLTVV.

V and J are TRBV12-3 or TRBV12-4 and TRBJ2-1; D not certain. V dropped 1 base and J dropped 3 bases, with 10 bases sitting between them. The CDR3 length is 15 residues. CDR3 protein: CASSLEELSYNEQFF. The CDR3 nucleotides read TGTGCCAGCAGTTTAGAGGAACTGAGCTACAATGAGCAGTTCTTC.